These T cell receptor beta chains were read from a single sample in a study of regulatory T cells. Some clones are missing from TCRdb's copy, which holds only in-frame ones; the method was immunoSEQ multiplex PCR. This table holds about 34,000 clones, over 90% found once. The sequencing input was conventional CD4+ T cells sorted from blood. These TCRs come from a child under 10 years old with CD3G deficiency. Both conserved end residues are part of each CDR3. The D gene is left open where the match is weak. The size entry is marked missing in some rows and otherwise reads once, few, many or a size class.

clone_size: NA
d_call: NA
v_call: TRBV28
j_call: TRBJ1-4
cdr3_nt: TGTGCCAGCAGGATTTCAGGCGGTGGTGAAAAACTGTTTTTT
cdr3_aa: CASRISGGGEKLFF

clone_size: NA
d_call: NA
v_call: TRBV19
j_call: TRBJ1-1
cdr3_nt: TGTGCCAGTACTGACAGGAAAAAAACTGAAGCTTTCTTT
cdr3_aa: CASTDRKKTEAFF

clone_size: NA
d_call: NA
v_call: TRBV5-1
j_call: TRBJ2-3
cdr3_nt: TGCGCCAGCAGCTTGGGAGGGCCTGACACAGATACGCAGTATTTT
cdr3_aa: CASSLGGPDTDTQYF

clone_size: NA
d_call: NA
v_call: TRBV28
j_call: TRBJ1-1
cdr3_nt: TGTGCCAGCAGTAGGGGGGGCACTGAAGCTTTCTTT
cdr3_aa: CASSRGGTEAFF

clone_size: NA
d_call: NA
v_call: TRBV28
j_call: TRBJ1-5
cdr3_nt: TGTGCCAGCAGTTTGGAACGGGACAATCAGCCCCAGCATTTT
cdr3_aa: CASSLERDNQPQHF

clone_size: NA
d_call: NA
v_call: TRBV11-2
j_call: TRBJ2-7
cdr3_nt: TGTGCCAGCAGCGCGAACCCAGCCTACGAGCAGTACTTC
cdr3_aa: CASSANPAYEQYF

clone_size: NA
d_call: TRBD1
v_call: TRBV19
j_call: TRBJ2-6
cdr3_nt: TGTGCCACCTCAGGGGGCTTTTTCTCTGGGGCCAACGTCCTGACTTTC
cdr3_aa: CATSGGFFSGANVLTF

clone_size: NA
d_call: NA
v_call: TRBV19
j_call: TRBJ2-3
cdr3_nt: TGTGCCAGTAGTATGGCTCTGGAAACTCCGCAGTATTTT
cdr3_aa: CASSMALETPQYF

clone_size: NA
d_call: TRBD2
v_call: TRBV10-3
j_call: TRBJ2-7
cdr3_nt: TGTGCCACCAAGACTAGCGGGAGCTTTGGGCAGTACTTC
cdr3_aa: CATKTSGSFGQYF

clone_size: NA
d_call: NA
v_call: TRBV28
j_call: TRBJ1-4
cdr3_nt: TGTGCCAGCAGCCGACCAGGGGATAATGAAAAACTGTTTTTT
cdr3_aa: CASSRPGDNEKLFF

clone_size: few
d_call: TRBD1
v_call: TRBV7-9
j_call: TRBJ1-3
cdr3_nt: TGTGCCAGCAGCTTGGGACAGGGCCTTGGAAACACCATATATTTT
cdr3_aa: CASSLGQGLGNTIYF

clone_size: NA
d_call: TRBD1
v_call: TRBV18
j_call: TRBJ2-7
cdr3_nt: TGTGCCAGCTCACCGGGACAGGGTGGGTCCTACGAGCAGTACTTC
cdr3_aa: CASSPGQGGSYEQYF

clone_size: once
d_call: NA
v_call: TRBV10-3
j_call: TRBJ2-1
cdr3_nt: TGTGCCATCAGCCTGGACCCTCGCAGTGAGCAGTTCTTC
cdr3_aa: CAISLDPRSEQFF

clone_size: NA
d_call: NA
v_call: TRBV28
j_call: TRBJ1-2
cdr3_nt: TGTGCCAGCAGTTTGGGGTTGTTAGGGGCAGATGGCTACACCTTC
cdr3_aa: CASSLGLLGADGYTF

clone_size: NA
d_call: NA
v_call: TRBV16
j_call: TRBJ1-1
cdr3_nt: TGTGCCAGCAGCCAAACCCGCCCTGGGAGGGGTAGGGGGAACACTGAAGCTTTCTTT
cdr3_aa: CASSQTRPGRGRGNTEAFF

clone_size: NA
d_call: TRBD1
v_call: TRBV28
j_call: TRBJ1-4
cdr3_nt: TGTGCCAGCAGTTTATTTGGCAGGGGGACTGAAAAACTGTTTTTT
cdr3_aa: CASSLFGRGTEKLFF

clone_size: NA
d_call: TRBD1
v_call: TRBV5-1
j_call: TRBJ2-3
cdr3_nt: TGCGCCAGCAGCTTGGATGGGACAGTCACAGATACGCAGTATTTT
cdr3_aa: CASSLDGTVTDTQYF

clone_size: NA
d_call: NA
v_call: TRBV18
j_call: TRBJ2-7
cdr3_nt: TGTGCCAGCTCACGATCAGGGTTCAACGAGCAGTACTTC
cdr3_aa: CASSRSGFNEQYF

clone_size: NA
d_call: NA
v_call: TRBV28
j_call: TRBJ2-7
cdr3_nt: TGTGCCAGCAGTTTTCATCCAGCCCACGAGCAGTACTTC
cdr3_aa: CASSFHPAHEQYF

clone_size: NA
d_call: NA
v_call: TRBV28
j_call: TRBJ1-4
cdr3_nt: TGTGCCAGCAGTCGAAGGCAAAAGGGATCAAAACTGTTTTTT
cdr3_aa: CASSRRQKGSKLFF

clone_size: NA
d_call: NA
v_call: TRBV10-1
j_call: TRBJ2-7
cdr3_nt: TGCGCCAGCAGTGTAGAGGGTTACGAGCAGTACTTC
cdr3_aa: CASSVEGYEQYF

clone_size: NA
d_call: NA
v_call: TRBV10-3
j_call: TRBJ2-7
cdr3_nt: TGTGCCATCGGAGAGGGAACCTACGAGCAGTACTTC
cdr3_aa: CAIGEGTYEQYF

clone_size: NA
d_call: TRBD1
v_call: TRBV6-1
j_call: TRBJ2-3
cdr3_nt: TGTGCCAGCAGCCCAGACAGGGGGGCCACAGATACGCAGTATTTT
cdr3_aa: CASSPDRGATDTQYF

clone_size: NA
d_call: NA
v_call: TRBV10-3
j_call: TRBJ2-6
cdr3_nt: TGTGCCATCAGGGGCTCTGGGGCCAACGTCCTGACTTTC
cdr3_aa: CAIRGSGANVLTF